One and the same sample provided the 9 T cell receptor beta chains below, sequenced in a study of T cells in Graves' hyperthyroidism and ophthalmopathy. TCR beta CDR3 region amplification was performed from RNA transcripts. HTBI primers drove first-round RT-PCR of the TCR CDR3. TCRdb ran MiXCR on the multiplex PCR reads and lists one entry per CDR3 protein. The sample carries more than 500,000 distinct CDR3 sequences, around 16% recorded once. Sequences were obtained from blood. Receptor source: a woman in her twenties or thirties with Graves' ophthalmopathy.

The sample holds many counts of this clonotype. The chain links TRBV30 to TRBJ1-3, with D unclear. The CDR3 has 14 residues. Between the trimmed V and J ends, which lost 5 bases and 1 base, there was a span of 12 bases. Germline CDR1 and CDR2: GTSNPN and SVGIG (reference sequence). The CDR3 sequence is CAWDRGRSGNTIYF. CDR3 bases: TGTGCCTGGGATAGAGGACGTTCTGGAAACACCATATATTTT.

The chain combines TRBV6-5 with TRBJ1-1; tentatively, D is TRBD1 (6 bases). The germline V gene has CDR1 MNHEY and CDR2 SVGAGI. Trimming cost V 0 bases and J 7 bases, with 15 bases left between them. This CDR3 contains 15 residues. This chain's CDR3 is CASSYSVEGGNEAFF. The CDR3 bases are TGTGCCAGCAGTTACTCGGTGGAAGGGGGAAATGAAGCTTTCTTT.

In its sample, this clonotype was seen many times. The genes are TRBV2 and TRBJ1-4, with no clear D. V gave up 6 bases and J gave up 0 bases, with 11 bases separating them. The germline CDR1 and CDR2 sequences are SNHLY and FYNNEI. The CDR3 contains 15 residues. DNA of the CDR3: TGTGCCAGCAGGCCCCGGGTTGCAACTAATGAAAAACTGTTTTTT. Translated: CASRPRVATNEKLFF.

This clonotype was seen many times. The CDR3 loop reads CASSFSSGNTEAFF. The DNA for the CDR3 is TGTGCCAGCAGTTTTAGTTCAGGGAACACTGAAGCTTTCTTT. The chain recombines TRBV12-3 or TRBV12-4 with TRBJ1-1; D is unresolved. V was cut by 3 bases and J by 1 base, with 9 bases left in between. The CDR3 has 14 amino acids.

The rearrangement joins TRBV6-2 or TRBV6-3 to TRBJ1-5, with 7 bases identical to TRBD1. The CDR3 contains 13 residues. After removal of 5 bases from V and 10 bases from J, the junction contained 8 bases not matched to a gene. Per germline, CDR1 MNHEY and CDR2 SVGEGT. The CDR3 DNA reads as TGTGCCAGCAGTGGGGGACAGCCCTACCCCCAGCATTTT. Translated, it gives CASSGGQPYPQHF.

This clonotype came up a few times. This may be a read error, as it is one base from a much larger clone. The chain has TRBV18 and TRBJ1-2, with 7 bases that match TRBD1. The CDR3 consists of 14 residues. Looked up from germline, CDR1 is KGHSH and CDR2 is LQKENI. The CDR3 reads CTSSPGTDNYGYTF. The CDR3 bases are TGTACCAGCTCACCAGGGACAGATAACTATGGCTACACCTTC.

This clonotype was counted at least ten times. The chain is built from TRBV9 and TRBJ2-1, with no clear D. This CDR3 region has 13 residues. Germline V lookup: CDR1 SGDLS, CDR2 YYNGEE. The germline V and J ends were trimmed by 0 bases and 7 bases, with 8 bases remaining between them. CDR3 in DNA: TGTGCCAGCAGCGTAGGTGGGATTAATGAGCAGTTCTTC. This translates into CASSVGGINEQFF.

Only a few counts were recorded for this clonotype. This rearrangement joins TRBV6-1 to TRBJ1-1, with 9 bases that match TRBD1. CDR1 MNHNS and CDR2 SASEGT come from the germline V gene. This CDR3 has 14 residues. The ends lost 7 bases at V and 7 bases at J; junction bases unmatched: 10. CDR3 in DNA: TGTGCCAGCACCAGTCCGGGACAGGGACGTGAAGCTTTCTTT. The encoded protein is CASTSPGQGREAFF.

The chain is built from TRBV27 and TRBJ2-7, with TRBD1 identical over 7 bases. J gave up 2 bases and V 8 bases, and 12 bases lay outside the gene matches. Germline V lookup: CDR1 MNHEY, CDR2 SMNVEV (reference sequence). This CDR3 has 15 amino acids. The CDR3, as DNA: TGTGCCAGCTCCCTCTCCGGACAGGTTACCTACGAGCAGTACTTC. It specifies CASSLSGQVTYEQYF.